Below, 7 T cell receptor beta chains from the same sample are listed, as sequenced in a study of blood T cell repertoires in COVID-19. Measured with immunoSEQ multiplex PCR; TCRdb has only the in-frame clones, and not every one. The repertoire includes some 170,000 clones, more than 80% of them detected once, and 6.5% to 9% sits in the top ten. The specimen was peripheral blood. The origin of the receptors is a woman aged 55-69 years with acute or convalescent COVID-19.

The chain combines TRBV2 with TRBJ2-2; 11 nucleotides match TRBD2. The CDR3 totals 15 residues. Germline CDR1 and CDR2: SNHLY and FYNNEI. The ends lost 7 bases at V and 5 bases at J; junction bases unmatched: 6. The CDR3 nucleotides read TGTGCCAGCAACCGACTAGCGGGAAGGACCGGGGAGCTGTTTTTT. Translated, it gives CASNRLAGRTGELFF. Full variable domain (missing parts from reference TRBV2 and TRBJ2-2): EPEVTQTPSHQVTQMGQEVILRCVPISNHLYFYWYRQILGQKVEFLVSFYNNEISEKSEIFDDQFSVERPDGSNFTLKIRSTKLEDSAMYFCASNRLAGRTGELFFGEGSRLTVL.

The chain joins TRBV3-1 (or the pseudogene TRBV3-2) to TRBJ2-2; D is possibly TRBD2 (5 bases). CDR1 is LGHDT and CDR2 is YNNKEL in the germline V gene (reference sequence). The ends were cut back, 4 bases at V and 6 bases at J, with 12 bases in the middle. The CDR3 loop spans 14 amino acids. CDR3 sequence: CASSPLSRAGELFF. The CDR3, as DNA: TGTGCCAGCAGCCCCCTGTCGCGGGCCGGGGAGCTGTTTTTT.

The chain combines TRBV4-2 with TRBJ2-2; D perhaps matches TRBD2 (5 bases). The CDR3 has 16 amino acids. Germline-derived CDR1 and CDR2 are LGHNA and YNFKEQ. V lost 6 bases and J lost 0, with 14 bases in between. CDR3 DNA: TGTGCCAGCAGTCAGGAGCGGTTCACGAACACCGGGGAGCTGTTTTTT. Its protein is CASSQERFTNTGELFF.

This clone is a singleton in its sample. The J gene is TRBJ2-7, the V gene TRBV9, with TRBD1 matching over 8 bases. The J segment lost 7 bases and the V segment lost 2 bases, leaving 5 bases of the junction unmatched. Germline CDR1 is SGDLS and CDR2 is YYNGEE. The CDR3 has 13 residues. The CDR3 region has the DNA TGTGCCAGCAGCGTTAGGACAGGGCCTGAGCAGTACTTC. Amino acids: CASSVRTGPEQYF.

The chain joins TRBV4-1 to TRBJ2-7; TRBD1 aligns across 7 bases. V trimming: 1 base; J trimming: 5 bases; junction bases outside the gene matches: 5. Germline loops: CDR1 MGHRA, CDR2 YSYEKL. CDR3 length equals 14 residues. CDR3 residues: CASSQGQGVDEQYF. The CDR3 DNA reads TGCGCCAGCAGCCAAGGGCAGGGGGTTGACGAGCAGTACTTC.

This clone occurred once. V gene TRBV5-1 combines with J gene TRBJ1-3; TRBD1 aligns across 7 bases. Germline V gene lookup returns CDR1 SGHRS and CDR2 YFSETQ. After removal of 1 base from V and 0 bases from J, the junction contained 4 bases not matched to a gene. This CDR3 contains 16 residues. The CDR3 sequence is CASSLRQGVSGNTIYF. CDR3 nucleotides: TGCGCCAGCAGCTTGCGGCAGGGGGTCTCTGGAAACACCATATATTTT.

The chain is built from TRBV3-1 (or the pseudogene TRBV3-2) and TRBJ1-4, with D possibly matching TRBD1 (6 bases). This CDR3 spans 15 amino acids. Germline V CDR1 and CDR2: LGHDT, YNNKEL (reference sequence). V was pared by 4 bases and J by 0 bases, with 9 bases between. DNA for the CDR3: TGTGCCAGCAGCCTGACAGGATCAACTAATGAAAAACTGTTTTTT. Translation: CASSLTGSTNEKLFF.